This is a list of T cell receptor beta chains from one sample in a study of early T cells in non-severe SARS-CoV-2 infection. TCRdb re-called the 5' RACE reads through MiXCR, storing one row per CDR3 protein. Altogether tens of thousands of distinct CDR3 sequences are present, roughly a tenth being singletons, with the ten largest covering roughly 4.8%. The material sequenced was whole blood. The receptors stem from an adult who was a healthcare worker with PCR-confirmed SARS-CoV-2 infection or an uninfected control (not recorded which). CDR3s include the opening cysteine and the closing phenylalanine or tryptophan. D genes are given only for firm matches. Rows give clone size only sometimes, using once, few, many, or a class for an expanded clone.

j_gene: TRBJ1-3; d_gene: NA; abundance: many; v_gene: TRBV6-5; CDR3nt: TGTGCCAGCAGTCCGACAGTCTCTGGAAACACCATATATTTT; CDR3aa: CASSPTVSGNTIYF
j_gene: TRBJ2-3; d_gene: TRBD2; abundance: many; v_gene: TRBV3-1; CDR3nt: TGTGCCAGCAGCCGGACTAGCGGGGGACCTACAGATACGCAGTATTTT; CDR3aa: CASSRTSGGPTDTQYF
j_gene: TRBJ1-6; d_gene: NA; abundance: NA; v_gene: TRBV7-8; CDR3nt: TGTGCCAGCAGCGCCCGAGAGGGGAATCATAATTCACCCCTCCACTTT; CDR3aa: CASSAREGNHNSPLHF
j_gene: TRBJ2-3; d_gene: NA; abundance: NA; v_gene: TRBV7-6; CDR3nt: TGTGCCAGCAGCTTAGGGGGATGGGATACGCAGTATTTT; CDR3aa: CASSLGGWDTQYF
j_gene: TRBJ1-1; d_gene: TRBD1; abundance: many; v_gene: TRBV7-9; CDR3nt: TGTGCCAGCAGCTTAGAGGGACAGATTACTGAAGCTTTCTTT; CDR3aa: CASSLEGQITEAFF
j_gene: TRBJ2-1; d_gene: TRBD2; abundance: NA; v_gene: TRBV9; CDR3nt: TGTGCCAGCAGCAGCGGGACTCAAGACAATGAGCAGTTCTTC; CDR3aa: CASSSGTQDNEQFF
j_gene: TRBJ2-5; d_gene: TRBD2; abundance: many; v_gene: TRBV5-6; CDR3nt: TGTGCCAGCAGCTTGGCGGCTAGCGGGTACCAAGAGACCCAGTACTTC; CDR3aa: CASSLAASGYQETQYF
j_gene: TRBJ2-7; d_gene: TRBD2; abundance: many; v_gene: TRBV6-6; CDR3nt: TGTGCCAGCAGAATCCCGCGGGAGGGGGAGCAGTACTTC; CDR3aa: CASRIPREGEQYF
j_gene: TRBJ2-3; d_gene: TRBD1; abundance: many; v_gene: TRBV3-1; CDR3nt: TGTGCCAGCAGCCGACGGACAGGGGGCGGAGATACGCAGTATTTT; CDR3aa: CASSRRTGGGDTQYF
j_gene: TRBJ1-1; d_gene: NA; abundance: many; v_gene: TRBV21-1; CDR3nt: TGTGCCAGCAGCCCCCAGGCTGGACAGGCGAACACTGAAGCTTTCTTT; CDR3aa: CASSPQAGQANTEAFF
j_gene: TRBJ2-7; d_gene: NA; abundance: few; v_gene: TRBV11-2; CDR3nt: TGTGCCAGCAGCTTAGTTTCGAGACTGTACGAGCAGTACTTC; CDR3aa: CASSLVSRLYEQYF
j_gene: TRBJ2-3; d_gene: TRBD1; abundance: many; v_gene: TRBV7-3; CDR3nt: TGTGCCAGCAGCCCCCACGGGACAGGGGGCACAGATACGCAGTATTTT; CDR3aa: CASSPHGTGGTDTQYF
j_gene: TRBJ2-2; d_gene: NA; abundance: few; v_gene: TRBV2; CDR3nt: TGTGCCAGCAGTGCGGTACTAGTAAGGAACACCGGGGAGCTGTTTTTT; CDR3aa: CASSAVLVRNTGELFF
j_gene: TRBJ2-1; d_gene: NA; abundance: NA; v_gene: TRBV30; CDR3nt: TGTGCCTGGAGTGGAGGACTGGGGGGATCCTACAATGAGCAGTTCTTC; CDR3aa: CAWSGGLGGSYNEQFF
j_gene: TRBJ2-1; d_gene: NA; abundance: NA; v_gene: TRBV7-2; CDR3nt: TGTGCCAGCAGTTGGAGTATCTCCTACAATGAGCAGTTCTTC; CDR3aa: CASSWSISYNEQFF
j_gene: TRBJ2-7; d_gene: NA; abundance: many; v_gene: TRBV7-2; CDR3nt: TGTGCCAGCAGCCCTGGGAGCCCCCCCTACGAGCAGTACTTC; CDR3aa: CASSPGSPPYEQYF
j_gene: TRBJ1-2; d_gene: NA; abundance: many; v_gene: TRBV5-1; CDR3nt: TGCGCCAGCAGCTTGGACAGTACCTATGGCTACACCTTC; CDR3aa: CASSLDSTYGYTF
j_gene: TRBJ2-4; d_gene: NA; abundance: NA; v_gene: TRBV6-2/TRBV6-3; CDR3nt: TGTGCCAGCAGTTACTCGGCCCTGCTCAAAAACATTCAGTACTTC; CDR3aa: CASSYSALLKNIQYF
j_gene: TRBJ2-1; d_gene: NA; abundance: NA; v_gene: TRBV11-1; CDR3nt: TGTGCCAGCAGCTTATTACGGGAGTCCGATGAGCAGTTCTTC; CDR3aa: CASSLLRESDEQFF
j_gene: TRBJ2-7; d_gene: NA; abundance: many; v_gene: TRBV4-1; CDR3nt: TGCGCCAGCAGCCAAGGGGCGGGACAGAAGGACGAGCAGTACTTC; CDR3aa: CASSQGAGQKDEQYF
j_gene: TRBJ2-3; d_gene: TRBD2; abundance: few; v_gene: TRBV29-1; CDR3nt: TGCAGCGTTGAATCTATTAGCGGGGTTAGCACAGATACGCAGTATTTT; CDR3aa: CSVESISGVSTDTQYF
j_gene: TRBJ1-1; d_gene: NA; abundance: few; v_gene: TRBV6-1; CDR3nt: TGTGCCAGCAGTCAGGATCTCCGAGGTAGTACTGAAGCTTTCTTT; CDR3aa: CASSQDLRGSTEAFF
j_gene: TRBJ2-1; d_gene: TRBD2; abundance: many; v_gene: TRBV6-1; CDR3nt: TGTGCCAGCAGTGTAGGACTAGCGAACATCGATGAGCAGTTCTTC; CDR3aa: CASSVGLANIDEQFF
j_gene: TRBJ1-3; d_gene: NA; abundance: few; v_gene: TRBV29-1; CDR3nt: TGCAGCGTTTCCAGGGCCGCTGGAAACACCATATATTTT; CDR3aa: CSVSRAAGNTIYF
j_gene: TRBJ2-3; d_gene: TRBD2; abundance: few; v_gene: TRBV3-1; CDR3nt: TGTGCCAGCAGCCAAGAGCTCCTAGCGGGAGTTTCAGATACGCAGTATTTT; CDR3aa: CASSQELLAGVSDTQYF
j_gene: TRBJ2-1; d_gene: TRBD2; abundance: many; v_gene: TRBV20-1; CDR3nt: TGCAGTGCTAGAGAGAGGACTAGCGCATCCCTCTACAATGAGCAGTTCTTC; CDR3aa: CSARERTSASLYNEQFF
j_gene: TRBJ2-7; d_gene: NA; abundance: NA; v_gene: TRBV28; CDR3nt: TGTGCCAGCAGAAAGACGGGACCCCACGAGCAGTACTTC; CDR3aa: CASRKTGPHEQYF
j_gene: TRBJ2-3; d_gene: NA; abundance: many; v_gene: TRBV7-6; CDR3nt: TGTGCCAGCAGCCTCACAGGGAGCCCATCCGATACGCAGTATTTT; CDR3aa: CASSLTGSPSDTQYF
j_gene: TRBJ2-3; d_gene: TRBD1; abundance: few; v_gene: TRBV6-6; CDR3nt: TGTGCCAGCAGTTCCTACAGGGGTGGCACAGATACGCAGTATTTT; CDR3aa: CASSSYRGGTDTQYF
j_gene: TRBJ2-2; d_gene: NA; abundance: few; v_gene: TRBV7-9; CDR3nt: TGTGCCAGCAGCTTAGGGATGAACACCGGGGAGCTGTTTTTT; CDR3aa: CASSLGMNTGELFF
j_gene: TRBJ2-3; d_gene: TRBD1; abundance: few; v_gene: TRBV14; CDR3nt: TGTGCCAGCAGCCAGTCCGGGACAGGCCGGTATTTT; CDR3aa: CASSQSGTGRYF